One sample yielded the 31 T cell receptor beta chains listed below, sequenced in a study of T-cell reconstitution after alpha-beta-depleted transplantation in children. Unique molecular identifiers tagged the TCRbeta library. TCRdb passed the PCR reads through MiXCR, listing each CDR3 protein once. The table records over 450,000 distinct CDR3 sequences, roughly 10% of them present only once. The specimen was PBMCs, collected before TCRalphabeta/CD19-depleted stem cell transplant. The receptors were sampled from a child younger than 10 with inherited bone marrow failure, due to receive a stem cell transplant.

This clonotype was counted ten times or more. The CDR3 here is CASSLVAQGSYEQYF. Here the CDR3 DNA reads TGTGCCAGCAGCTTAGTCGCGCAGGGCTCCTACGAGCAGTACTTC. The rearrangement links TRBV7-9 to TRBJ2-7, with D perhaps matching TRBD1 (5 bases). The CDR3 is 15 residues long. The V end was cut by 1 base, the J end by 0 bases, with 10 bases between. Germline lookup yields CDR1 SEHNR and CDR2 FQNEAQ (reference sequence).

This clonotype was seen repeatedly, ten times or more. The rearrangement joins TRBV6-5 to TRBJ2-5; maybe TRBD1 (6 bases). Germline lookup yields CDR1 MNHEY and CDR2 SVGAGI. V was clipped by 2 bases and J by 3 bases, with 13 bases between them. The CDR3 has 15 residues. CDR3 nucleotide sequence: TGTGCCAGCAGTTACGGCCTTGCAGGGGAAGAGACCCAGTACTTC. Protein sequence: CASSYGLAGEETQYF.

Details on this clonotype: One base away lies a much larger clone, so this may be a sequencing read error. The chain carries TRBV11-2 and TRBJ2-7; weak D call: TRBD1 (5 bases). V gave up 0 bases and J gave up 2 bases, with 11 bases separating them. The CDR3 has 15 residues. Germline-derived CDR1 and CDR2 are SGHAT and FQNNGV. The DNA of the CDR3 is TGTGCCAGCAGCTTAGAAGTACAGGTCACCTACGAGCAGTACTTC. Translating gives CASSLEVQVTYEQYF.

This clonotype was observed many times. This CDR3 reads CASRSDSPEGYTF. CDR3 bases: TGTGCCAGCAGGTCCGACAGCCCCGAAGGCTACACCTTC. V is TRBV6-1 and J is TRBJ1-2, with D perhaps matching TRBD1 (5 bases). The CDR3 is made up of 13 amino acids. Trimming took off 6 bases at V and 8 bases at J, with 16 bases between the two ends. Looked up from germline, CDR1 is MNHNS and CDR2 is SASEGT.

This clonotype came up many times. The chain has TRBV4-1 and TRBJ2-1; the match to TRBD1 covers 7 bases. CDR3 length: 16 amino acids. With 2 bases clipped from V and 7 bases from J, the junction kept 11 bases outside the gene matches. Germline V gene sequence: CDR1 MGHRA, CDR2 YSYEKL. The DNA of the CDR3 is TGCGCCAGCAGCCAAAGGTCCCTTGACAGGGCAAATGAGCAGTTCTTC. This translates into CASSQRSLDRANEQFF.

This clonotype was counted only a few times. V is TRBV20-1 and J is TRBJ2-4, with 8 bases fitting TRBD2. The CDR3 sequence is 15 residues long. J gave up 1 base and V 3 bases, and 5 bases lay outside the gene matches. Germline CDR1 DFQATT, CDR2 SNEGSKA (reference sequence). The CDR3 protein is CSASPGGKAKNIQYF. The CDR3, as DNA: TGCAGTGCTAGCCCGGGGGGGAAGGCCAAAAACATTCAGTACTTC.

This clonotype was seen only a few times. V usage is TRBV14 and J usage is TRBJ2-5; 9 nucleotides agree with TRBD1. The J segment lost 4 bases and the V segment lost 2 bases, leaving 20 bases of the junction unmatched. The CDR3 has 20 amino acids. Looked up from germline, CDR1 is SGHDN and CDR2 is FVKESK. The DNA of the CDR3 is TGTGCCAGCAGCCAACAAGATCCATTTATACAGGGGGCGTTCGGAGAGACCCAGTACTTC. Residues: CASSQQDPFIQGAFGETQYF.

This clonotype was observed many times. The chain has TRBV20-1 and TRBJ1-1; 9 bases agree with TRBD1. In germline, CDR1 is DFQATT, CDR2 SNEGSKA (reference sequence). Trimming removed 6 bases from V and 1 base from J; junction bases left unmatched: 9. The CDR3 runs to 15 residues. Written as DNA, the CDR3 is TGCAGTGCGGGGACAGGGCCCCTCTCGAACACTGAAGCTTTCTTT. This sequence encodes CSAGTGPLSNTEAFF.

The V gene is TRBV4-3, the J gene TRBJ2-3; D ambiguous. Per the germline V gene, CDR1 is LGHNA and CDR2 is YSLEER. Between the trimmed V and J ends, which lost 1 base and 5 bases, there was a span of 10 bases. CDR3 size: 14 residues. The CDR3 nucleotides read TGCGCCAGCAGCCAAGTTGAAGCTATAGATACGCAGTATTTT. Protein: CASSQVEAIDTQYF.

Ten or more counts support this clonotype. The genes are TRBV7-9 and TRBJ2-7; 11 bases are a match to TRBD2. The trim removed 5 bases at V and 3 bases at J, leaving 12 bases unmatched. The CDR3 consists of 17 residues. Germline V CDR1 and CDR2: SEHNR, FQNEAQ (reference sequence). In nucleotides, the CDR3 is TGTGCCAGCAGCGATAGCGGGAGGGCCCCTAATAACTACGAGCAGTACTTC. Translated, it gives CASSDSGRAPNNYEQYF.

The chain joins TRBV19 to TRBJ2-1, with a possible D match to TRBD2 (6 bases). Germline CDR1 LNHDA, CDR2 SQIVND (reference sequence). The CDR3 sequence is 13 residues long. Trimming cost V 7 bases and J 2 bases, with 9 bases left between them. Here the CDR3 reads CASKEGAYNEQFF. The CDR3 DNA is TGTGCCAGTAAGGAGGGAGCCTACAATGAGCAGTTCTTC.

This clonotype showed up just a few times. J is TRBJ2-7 and V is TRBV12-3 or TRBV12-4, with a weak D call TRBD2 (7 bases). The CDR3 spans 13 residues. Trimming left V 7 bases short and J 4 bases short, with 14 bases between. DNA for the CDR3: TGTGCCAGCAAGGGGGGGGTAATGTACGAGCAGTACTTC. Its protein product is CASKGGVMYEQYF.

The V call is TRBV3-1, the J call TRBJ2-1, with D possibly TRBD1 on 5 matching bases. V was pared by 3 bases and J by 2 bases, with 14 bases between. The CDR3 covers 16 residues. Germline CDR1 LGHDT, CDR2 YNNKEL (reference sequence). Here the CDR3 reads CASSHRRGWTYNEQFF. The CDR3 bases are TGTGCCAGCAGCCATCGTAGGGGCTGGACCTACAATGAGCAGTTCTTC.

This clonotype occurred many times. The chain employs TRBV20-1 and TRBJ1-3, with D unclear. V lost 0 bases, J lost 4 bases, and 16 bases lay in between. CDR3 length: 16 residues. Germline V gene lookup returns CDR1 DFQATT and CDR2 SNEGSKA (reference sequence). Here the CDR3 reads CSARDLGVTGGNTIYF. The CDR3, as DNA: TGCAGTGCTAGAGATCTCGGGGTAACGGGGGGAAACACCATATATTTT.

In its sample, this clonotype was seen many times. This chain joins TRBV5-1 and TRBJ2-1, with 11 nucleotides matching TRBD2. The CDR3 spans 15 residues. Germline-derived CDR1 and CDR2 are SGHRS and YFSETQ. Trimming at V came to 3 bases and at J to 7 bases, leaving 6 bases not matched to a gene. The DNA for the CDR3 is TGCGCCAGCAGCTCAACTAGCGGGAGTTTTAATGAGCAGTTCTTC. Protein product: CASSSTSGSFNEQFF. The full variable domain, with the rest looked up from reference TRBV5-1 and TRBJ2-1, is KAGVTQTPRYLIKTRGQQVTLSCSPISGHRSVSWYQQTPGQGLQFLFEYFSETQRNKGNFPGRFSGRQFSNSRSEMNVSTLELGDSALYLCASSSTSGSFNEQFFGPGTRLTVL.

The table lists this clonotype with many counts. The J gene is TRBJ2-5, the V gene TRBV9; D is possibly TRBD2 (6 bases). The CDR3 is 15 amino acids. Germline V gene data show CDR1 as SGDLS and CDR2 as YYNGEE. Trimming pared 4 bases from V and 2 bases from J, leaving 15 bases between. The CDR3 nucleotides read TGTGCCAGCAGCACTAGCCCGTTGTTGCAAGAGACCCAGTACTTC. Residues: CASSTSPLLQETQYF.

This clonotype was seen ten or more times. J is TRBJ2-3 and V is TRBV20-1; D remains ambiguous. CDR3 length: 10 amino acids. V lost 6 bases to trimming and J lost 4 bases, with 5 bases between them. Germline V gives CDR1 DFQATT, CDR2 SNEGSKA (reference sequence). The CDR3 region is CSAESDTQYF. The CDR3, as DNA: TGCAGTGCGGAGTCAGATACGCAGTATTTT.

This clonotype was seen at least ten times. V and J are TRBV27 and TRBJ2-7; no definite D call. Germline assignment: CDR1 MNHEY and CDR2 SMNVEV (reference sequence). The CDR3 totals 16 residues. Trimming removed 7 bases from V and 0 bases from J, with 19 bases in between. CDR3 nucleotide sequence: TGTGCCAGCACTCCATCGGTCGGCGCCCGCTCCTACGAGCAGTACTTC. Translated, it gives CASTPSVGARSYEQYF.

The table lists this clonotype with many counts. The rearrangement uses TRBV20-1 and TRBJ2-5, with D perhaps TRBD2 (6 bases). The CDR3 loop spans 13 amino acids. Germline V gives CDR1 DFQATT, CDR2 SNEGSKA (reference sequence). Trimming cost V 3 bases and J 3 bases, with 11 bases left between them. The CDR3 DNA follows: TGCAGTGCTAGGTTCGGCGGGGAAGAGACCCAGTACTTC. Translated, it gives CSARFGGEETQYF.

This clonotype was counted only a few times. V gene TRBV19 combines with J gene TRBJ2-1; D gene uncertain. Trimming pared 1 base from V and 3 bases from J, leaving 13 bases between. Germline V lookup: CDR1 LNHDA, CDR2 SQIVND (reference sequence). This CDR3 region has 16 residues. This chain's CDR3 is CASSIVQARFYNEQFF. The CDR3 region has the DNA TGTGCCAGTAGTATAGTCCAAGCGAGATTCTACAATGAGCAGTTCTTC.

At least ten counts were recorded for this clonotype. The chain carries TRBV4-3 and TRBJ2-3; no clear D gene. The germline gives CDR1 LGHNA, CDR2 YSLEER. Trimming stripped 1 base from V and 6 bases from J, with 11 bases between. The CDR3 has 14 amino acids. CDR3 sequence: CASSQAPSLDTQYF. CDR3 coding DNA: TGCGCCAGCAGCCAAGCTCCGTCACTGGATACGCAGTATTTT.

With respect to this clonotype: This clone may be a read error of a much larger clone one base away. CDR3 amino acids: CATSDTRRVHTYTQYF. The CDR3 DNA sequence: TGTGCCACCAGTGATACGAGGCGGGTACACACATATACGCAGTATTTT. This chain joins TRBV24-1 and TRBJ2-3, with a weak D call TRBD2 (5 bases). CDR3 length: 16 residues. Per the germline V gene, CDR1 is KGHDR and CDR2 is SFDVKD.

This clonotype occurred many times. The chain recombines TRBV27 with TRBJ2-2; possible D gene TRBD2, 6 bases. V was trimmed by 3 bases and J by 1 base, leaving 12 bases between them. CDR1 is MNHEY, CDR2 SMNVEV, per germline (reference sequence). This CDR3 region has 16 residues. The CDR3 DNA follows: TGTGCCAGCAGTTTGCGGGACGGACAGAACACCGGGGAGCTGTTTTTT. Its protein is CASSLRDGQNTGELFF.

This clonotype appeared once. The J gene is TRBJ2-2, the V gene TRBV20-1; weak D call: TRBD2 (5 bases). The CDR3 consists of 13 residues. Trimming left V 6 bases short and J 8 bases short, with 16 bases between. CDR1 DFQATT and CDR2 SNEGSKA come from the germline V gene (reference sequence). CDR3 DNA: TGCAGTGCCCAGGACTCCTTGCTAGGGGAGCTGTTTTTT. Translating gives CSAQDSLLGELFF.

This clonotype was seen more than once but under ten times. The V call is TRBV7-8, the J call TRBJ2-1; 16 nucleotides line up with TRBD2. The CDR3 is 16 amino acids. The V segment lost 5 bases and the J segment 8 bases; nucleotides outside the gene matches: 6. The germline CDR1 and CDR2 sequences are SGHVS and FQNEAQ. The CDR3: CASSPGTSGRADEQFF. CDR3 DNA: TGTGCCAGCAGCCCGGGGACTAGCGGGAGGGCTGATGAGCAGTTCTTC. The variable domain in full, completed from reference TRBV7-8 and TRBJ2-1, reads GAGVSQSPRYKVAKRGQDVALRCDPISGHVSLFWYQQALGQGPEFLTYFQNEAQLDKSGLPSDRFFAERPEGSVSTLKIQRTQQEDSAVYLCASSPGTSGRADEQFFGPGTRLTVL.

In this sample, this clonotype turned up many times. The DNA for the CDR3 is TGTGCCAGCACAGGGGATTGGGGCAAAAACATTCAGTACTTC. This encodes CASTGDWGKNIQYF. The rearrangement uses TRBV19 and TRBJ2-4; TRBD1 agrees at 7 bases. Germline CDR1 LNHDA, CDR2 SQIVND (reference sequence). V dropped 9 bases and J dropped 3; count of bases not matched to a gene: 8. The CDR3 totals 14 residues.

This clonotype was found many times. CDR3 protein: CASSRENRGGTYNEQFF. DNA of the CDR3: TGCGCCAGCAGCCGGGAAAACAGGGGAGGGACCTACAATGAGCAGTTCTTC. V is TRBV5-1 and J is TRBJ2-1; D may match TRBD1 or TRBD2 (7 bases each). The CDR3 runs to 17 residues. The ends were cut back, 4 bases at V and 2 bases at J, with 19 bases in the middle. Germline CDR1 reads SGHRS; CDR2 reads YFSETQ.

This clonotype was picked up many times. The CDR3 region has the DNA TGCGCCAGCGGCCCCAGCTCCTACAATGAGCAGTTCTTC. Translated: CASGPSSYNEQFF. This chain uses TRBV5-1 with TRBJ2-1, with D unresolved. Trimming took 7 bases from V and 0 from J, leaving 8 bases between them. The CDR3 totals 13 residues. The germline V gene encodes CDR1 SGHRS and CDR2 YFSETQ. Full variable domain (remainder filled in from reference TRBV5-1 and TRBJ2-1): KAGVTQTPRYLIKTRGQQVTLSCSPISGHRSVSWYQQTPGQGLQFLFEYFSETQRNKGNFPGRFSGRQFSNSRSEMNVSTLELGDSALYLCASGPSSYNEQFFGPGTRLTVL.

This clonotype was seen repeatedly, ten times or more. This sequence joins TRBV13 and TRBJ1-2; D not resolved. Germline values: CDR1 PRHDT, CDR2 FYEKMQ (reference sequence). The V end lost 3 bases, the J end lost 6 bases, and 8 bases lay between the germline ends. The CDR3 runs to 12 residues. The CDR3 coding sequence is TGTGCCAGCAGCTTGGTTGTGGATGGCTACACCTTC. Protein product: CASSLVVDGYTF.

This clonotype was seen many times. The chain joins TRBV5-1 to TRBJ2-7, with D perhaps matching TRBD1 (6 bases). The CDR3 sequence is 14 residues long. The V gene lost 4 bases and the J gene lost 0 bases, with 11 bases spanning the gap. CDR1 SGHRS and CDR2 YFSETQ come from the germline V gene. CDR3 amino acids: CASSPSTGSYEQYF. The CDR3, as DNA: TGCGCCAGCAGCCCCTCGACAGGCTCCTACGAGCAGTACTTC.

At least ten counts were recorded for this clonotype. The chain joins TRBV11-2 to TRBJ2-4; no clear D. The CDR3 has 13 residues. In germline, CDR1 is SGHAT, CDR2 FQNNGV. With 0 bases removed from V and 9 bases from J, the gap between germline ends came to 9 bases. This CDR3 is CASSLDLLGIQYF. The CDR3 nucleotides are TGTGCCAGCAGCTTAGATCTTTTGGGCATTCAGTACTTC. Supplemented by reference TRBV11-2 and TRBJ2-4, the full variable domain reads EAGVAQSPRYKIIEKRQSVAFWCNPISGHATLYWYQQILGQGPKLLIQFQNNGVVDDSQLPKDRFSAERLKGVDSTLKIQPAKLEDSAVYLCASSLDLLGIQYFGAGTRLSVL.